This passage covers 26 T cell receptor beta chains from one sample sequenced in a study of control samples from healthy donors and cancer patients. Measured with immunoSEQ multiplex PCR; TCRdb has only the in-frame clones, and not every one. Of tens of thousands of clones in the sample, less than 85% were seen once. Source material: PBMCs. All receptors derive from a man between 70 and 80 years old with lung cancer.

The chain combines TRBV18 with TRBJ1-3; D possibly corresponds to TRBD1 (5 bases). Trimming stripped 2 bases from V and 2 bases from J, with 13 bases between. Germline CDR1 is KGHSH and CDR2 is LQKENI. The CDR3 runs 16 residues. The CDR3 sequence is CASSPGQGRPGNTIYF. Here the CDR3 DNA reads TGTGCCAGCTCACCAGGCCAGGGCCGGCCTGGAAACACCATATATTTT.

This chain links TRBV5-1 with TRBJ2-2; 9 bases are a match to TRBD1. Losses at the gene ends were 3 bases for V and 5 bases for J; bases not matched to a gene: 8. Germline values: CDR1 SGHRS, CDR2 YFSETQ. The length of the CDR3 is 16 residues. The DNA of the CDR3 is TGCGCCAGCAGCTGGAGAGGGACAGGGTTGACCGGGGAGCTGTTTTTT. Its translation is CASSWRGTGLTGELFF.

The rearrangement links TRBV3-1 (or the pseudogene TRBV3-2) to TRBJ1-4; TRBD1 matches at 8 bases. Per the germline V gene, CDR1 is LGHDT and CDR2 is YNNKEL (reference sequence). V gave up 3 bases and J gave up 5 bases; unmatched junction bases: 5. This CDR3 region has 15 residues. In DNA form, the CDR3 reads TGTGCCAGCAGCCAGGCGGACAGGGCGAATGAAAAACTGTTTTTT. Translating gives CASSQADRANEKLFF.

This clone was observed a handful of times. CDR3 loop: CASSYVSGKSSYNEQFF. DNA of the CDR3: TGTGCCAGCAGTTACGTAAGCGGGAAAAGCTCCTACAATGAGCAGTTCTTC. J is TRBJ2-1 and V is TRBV6-2 or TRBV6-3; 7 nucleotides agree with TRBD2. Per the germline V gene, CDR1 is MNHEY and CDR2 is SVGEGT. J lost 0 bases, V lost 2 bases, and 7 bases had no gene match. CDR3 length: 17 residues.

The genes are TRBV2 and TRBJ1-4, with a weak D call TRBD1 (5 bases). There are 12 residues in the CDR3. Per germline, CDR1 SNHLY and CDR2 FYNNEI. Trimming pared 11 bases from V and 8 bases from J, leaving 15 bases between. CDR3 sequence reads: CAGQGDGEKLFF. CDR3 nucleotides: TGTGCCGGCCAGGGAGACGGCGAAAAACTGTTTTTT.

This sequence joins TRBV5-8 and TRBJ2-6; the match to TRBD1 covers 7 bases. V lost 8 bases and J lost 0; bases outside the gene matches: 20. Germline V CDR1 and CDR2: SGHTS, YDEGEE. The CDR3 has 20 amino acids. The CDR3 bases are TGTGCCAGTCCCAAGGGGGCGTTTGTCCCTTGGGCCTCTGGGGCCAACGTCCTGACTTTC. This encodes CASPKGAFVPWASGANVLTF.

The CDR3 DNA follows: TGTGCCAGCAGCCAATCTAGCGGGGGGGCGGGTAATGAGCAGTTCTTC. This encodes CASSQSSGGAGNEQFF. J is TRBJ2-1 and V is TRBV3-1 (or the pseudogene TRBV3-2); 12 bases map to TRBD2. CDR3 length: 16 residues. Unmatched junction bases numbered 6, after V lost 2 bases and J lost 7 bases. The germline gives CDR1 LGHDT, CDR2 YNNKEL (reference sequence).

This clone was counted once. The chain links TRBV7-2 to TRBJ1-5; D perhaps matches TRBD1 (5 bases). The CDR3 sequence is 14 residues long. The V and J ends lost 3 bases and 3 bases respectively, with 9 bases between them. Germline values: CDR1 SGHTA, CDR2 FQGNSA. For the CDR3, the DNA is TGTGCCAGCAGCTTGGGACCGAACAATCAGCCCCAGCATTTT. Translation gives CASSLGPNNQPQHF. Full variable domain (missing parts from reference TRBV7-2 and TRBJ1-5): GAGVSQSPSNKVTEKGKDVELRCDPISGHTALYWYRQSLGQGLEFLIYFQGNSAPDKSGLPSDRFSAERTGGSVSTLTIQRTQQEDSAVYLCASSLGPNNQPQHFGDGTRLSIL.

This clone was observed a single time. V usage is TRBV21-1 and J usage is TRBJ1-1. TRBV21-1 counts as a pseudogene. The CDR3 length is 15 residues. Here the CDR3 reads CASSRGEGPNTEAFF. The DNA for the CDR3 is TGTGCCAGCAGCCGGGGGGAGGGGCCGAACACTGAAGCTTTCTTT.

This clone was seen only once. This sequence joins TRBV5-1 and TRBJ1-2; D gene ambiguous. Between the trimmed V and J ends, which lost 4 bases and 4 bases, there was a span of 11 bases. Germline CDR1 reads SGHRS; CDR2 reads YFSETQ. The CDR3 totals 13 residues. As DNA, the CDR3 is TGCGCCAGCAGCGACCGGCAGTTCTATGGCTACACCTTC. Protein sequence: CASSDRQFYGYTF. The whole variable domain, filled in from reference TRBV5-1 and TRBJ1-2, reads KAGVTQTPRYLIKTRGQQVTLSCSPISGHRSVSWYQQTPGQGLQFLFEYFSETQRNKGNFPGRFSGRQFSNSRSEMNVSTLELGDSALYLCASSDRQFYGYTFGSGTRLTVV.

The CDR3 DNA sequence: TGTGCCAGCAGCCAAGACGGTCCGGGGGGGCAGAAAGGTGGTGAGCAGTTCTTC. This gives the protein CASSQDGPGGQKGGEQFF. The gene calls are TRBV3-1 (or the pseudogene TRBV3-2) and TRBJ2-1, with 8 bases fitting TRBD2. The CDR3 is 18 amino acids. CDR1 and CDR2 from the germline V gene are LGHDT and YNNKEL (reference sequence). V shed 0 bases and J 9 bases; nucleotides not matched to a gene: 16.

V gene TRBV6-5 combines with J gene TRBJ1-1; D unclear. The germline gives CDR1 MNHEY, CDR2 SVGAGI. This CDR3 is built from 15 residues. V lost 2 bases to trimming and J lost 2 bases, with 12 bases between them. This CDR3 reads CASSYPSPRNTEAFF. CDR3 DNA sequence: TGTGCCAGCAGTTACCCTTCCCCACGTAACACTGAAGCTTTCTTT.

The genes are TRBV7-9 and TRBJ2-7; 9 bases align to TRBD1. The V and J ends lost 2 bases and 4 bases, in that order; junction bases with no gene match: 12. In germline, CDR1 is SEHNR, CDR2 FQNEAQ (reference sequence). CDR3 length: 17 amino acids. The CDR3 DNA is TGTGCCAGCAGCTTAACCCCCCGGACAGGGGAATGGTACGAGCAGTACTTC. Its translation is CASSLTPRTGEWYEQYF.

V and J are TRBV7-2 and TRBJ2-7; 10 nucleotides agree with TRBD2. The V and J ends lost 1 base and 12 bases, in that order; junction bases with no gene match: 6. This CDR3 has 13 amino acids. Germline CDR1 SGHTA, CDR2 FQGNSA. CDR3 bases: TGTGCCAGCAGCTTAGAGCTAGCGGGGGCGAGGTACTTC. The encoded protein is CASSLELAGARYF.

The J gene is TRBJ2-1, the V gene TRBV12-5, with D perhaps TRBD1 (6 bases). CDR3 length: 15 residues. V lost 5 bases, J lost 4 bases, and 15 bases lay in between. The germline V gene encodes CDR1 LGHNT and CDR2 FRNRAP. For the CDR3, the DNA is TGTGCTAGTGGTCCCGCTGGGGGCAGTTACAATGAGCAGTTCTTC. This translates into CASGPAGGSYNEQFF.

V is TRBV7-3 and J is TRBJ1-3; unclear D gene. From germline, CDR1 is SGHTA and CDR2 FQGTGA. This CDR3 has 14 residues. The ends were cut back, 0 bases at V and 2 bases at J, with 5 bases in the middle. This CDR3 is CASSLTPTGNTIYF. Written as DNA, the CDR3 is TGTGCCAGCAGCTTAACCCCGACTGGAAACACCATATATTTT. The complete variable domain, with remaining parts taken from reference TRBV7-3 and TRBJ1-3, reads GAGVSQTPSNKVTEKGKYVELRCDPISGHTALYWYRQSLGQGPEFLIYFQGTGAADDSGLPNDRFFAVRPEGSVSTLKIQRTERGDSAVYLCASSLTPTGNTIYFGEGSWLTVV.

This chain uses TRBV7-2 with TRBJ2-2; the match to TRBD2 covers 13 bases. Germline V gene data show CDR1 as SGHTA and CDR2 as FQGNSA. The J segment lost 8 bases and the V segment lost 4 bases, leaving 7 bases of the junction unmatched. The CDR3 extends over 16 amino acids. The chain's CDR3 is CASSSGLAGVIGELFF. The CDR3 DNA sequence: TGTGCCAGCAGCTCAGGACTAGCGGGGGTAATAGGGGAGCTGTTTTTT.

V is TRBV5-1 and J is TRBJ1-3; 9 bases align to TRBD1. The trim removed 1 base at V and 2 bases at J, leaving 4 bases unmatched. The germline gives CDR1 SGHRS, CDR2 YFSETQ. The CDR3 loop spans 16 amino acids. The CDR3 bases are TGCGCCAGCAGCTTGTTGGGACAGGGCACTGGAAACACCATATATTTT. Its protein is CASSLLGQGTGNTIYF.

CDR3 in amino acids: CASSLRSTGVGGYTF. The CDR3, as DNA: TGTGCCAGCAGCTTAAGGTCGACAGGGGTTGGTGGCTACACCTTC. The chain recombines TRBV7-2 with TRBJ1-2; TRBD1 matches 8 bases. With V trimmed by 2 bases and J by 7 bases, 9 bases remained unmatched. The germline V gene has CDR1 SGHTA and CDR2 FQGNSA. This CDR3 spans 15 amino acids.

This clone was counted between two and nine times. This sequence joins TRBV7-9 and TRBJ1-6, with D unclear. Between the trimmed V and J ends, which lost 5 bases and 11 bases, there was a span of 19 bases. Germline CDR1 reads SEHNR; CDR2 reads FQNEAQ (reference sequence). The CDR3 has 15 amino acids. The CDR3 DNA is TGTGCCAGCAGCCCCTATAGTCGTCGCCCCACACCCCTCCACTTT. Its protein is CASSPYSRRPTPLHF.

This sequence joins TRBV5-5 and TRBJ1-5; no clear D. From germline, CDR1 is SGHKS and CDR2 YYEKEE (reference sequence). This CDR3 region has 15 residues. The V gene lost 0 bases and the J gene lost 2 bases, with 9 bases spanning the gap. CDR3 coding DNA: TGTGCCAGCAGCTTGGGGGTTCGCGGCAATCAGCCCCAGCATTTT. Translated: CASSLGVRGNQPQHF.

The chain recombines TRBV19 with TRBJ2-7; the D gene is possibly TRBD1 (6 bases). This CDR3 has 15 residues. Trimming stripped 2 bases from V and 3 bases from J, with 14 bases between. Germline lookup yields CDR1 LNHDA and CDR2 SQIVND (reference sequence). The CDR3 region is CASSISPGQHYEQYF. The CDR3 DNA reads as TGTGCCAGTAGTATAAGCCCCGGACAGCACTACGAGCAGTACTTC.

A few counts support this clone. The rearrangement joins TRBV28 to TRBJ2-5; D ambiguous. Germline loops: CDR1 MDHEN, CDR2 SYDVKM. The length of the CDR3 is 12 residues. Trimming took 4 bases from V and 5 from J, leaving 8 bases between them. CDR3 in DNA: TGTGCCAGCAGTTCCGACGGGGAGACCCAGTACTTC. Protein product: CASSSDGETQYF.

The sample holds a few counts of this clone. The chain couples TRBV5-6 to TRBJ2-3; D is unresolved. CDR3 size: 15 residues. The ends were cut back, 1 base at V and 1 base at J, with 10 bases in the middle. Germline CDR1 and CDR2: SGHDT and YYEEEE. The CDR3: CASSLRRLGTDTQYF. DNA for the CDR3: TGTGCCAGCAGCTTGAGGCGACTTGGCACAGATACGCAGTATTTT.

The V gene is TRBV7-6, the J gene TRBJ1-2; 9 nucleotides agree with TRBD1. J lost 5 bases, V lost 0 bases, and 7 bases had no gene match. CDR3 size: 16 residues. Germline V gene lookup returns CDR1 SGHVS and CDR2 FNYEAQ. The CDR3 DNA is TGTGCCAGCAGCTTAGCATCCGGGACAGGGTCTTATGGCTACACCTTC. Its translation: CASSLASGTGSYGYTF.

The V call is TRBV6-5, the J call TRBJ2-1; the match to TRBD1 covers 9 bases. Germline V gives CDR1 MNHEY, CDR2 SVGAGI. The CDR3 sequence is 13 residues long. After removal of 4 bases from V and 12 bases from J, the junction contained 7 bases not matched to a gene. The CDR3: CASSSTGGLRQFF. The DNA for the CDR3 is TGTGCCAGCAGTTCCACAGGGGGCTTACGGCAGTTCTTC.